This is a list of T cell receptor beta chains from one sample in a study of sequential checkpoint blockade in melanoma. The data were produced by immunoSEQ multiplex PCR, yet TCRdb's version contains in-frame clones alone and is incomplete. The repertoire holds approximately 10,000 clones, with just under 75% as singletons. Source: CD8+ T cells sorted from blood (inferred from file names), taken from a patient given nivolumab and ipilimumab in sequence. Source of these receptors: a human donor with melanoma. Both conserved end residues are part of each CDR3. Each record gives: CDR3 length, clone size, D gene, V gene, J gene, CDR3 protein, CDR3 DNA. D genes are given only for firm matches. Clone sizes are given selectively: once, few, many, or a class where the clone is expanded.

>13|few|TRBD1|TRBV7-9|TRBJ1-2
CASSRDSVYGYTF
TGTGCCAGCAGCCGGGACAGCGTCTATGGCTACACCTTC
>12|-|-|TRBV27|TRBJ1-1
CASGGRITEAFF
TGTGCCAGCGGAGGGAGAATCACTGAAGCTTTCTTT
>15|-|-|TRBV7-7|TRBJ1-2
CASSLGNRERDGYTF
TGTGCTAGCAGCTTAGGAAACAGGGAGAGAGATGGCTACACCTTC
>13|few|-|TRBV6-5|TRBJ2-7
CASSFDNSYEQYF
TGTGCCAGCAGTTTCGACAACTCCTACGAGCAGTACTTC
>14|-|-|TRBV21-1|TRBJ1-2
CASSNGAMNYGYTF
TGTGCCAGCAGCAATGGGGCAATGAACTATGGCTACACCTTC
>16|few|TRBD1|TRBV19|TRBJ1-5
CASSPAPGQGNQPQHF
TGTGCCAGTAGTCCTGCCCCGGGACAGGGGAATCAGCCCCAGCATTTT
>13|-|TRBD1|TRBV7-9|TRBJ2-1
CASSLATGYEQFF
TGTGCCAGCAGCTTAGCGACAGGGTATGAGCAGTTCTTC
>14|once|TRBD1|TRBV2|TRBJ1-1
CASNPTGGPSEAFF
TGTGCCAGCAACCCGACAGGGGGTCCCTCTGAAGCTTTCTTT
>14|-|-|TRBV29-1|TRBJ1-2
CSVEETRGYYGYTF
TGCAGCGTTGAAGAGACCAGGGGTTATTATGGCTACACCTTC
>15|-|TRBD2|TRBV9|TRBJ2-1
CASSTSGSSYNEQFF
TGTGCCAGCAGCACCAGCGGGAGCTCCTACAATGAGCAGTTCTTC
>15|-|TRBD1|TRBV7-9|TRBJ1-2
CASSEYRDRSYGYTF
TGTGCCAGCAGCGAGTACCGGGACAGATCCTATGGCTACACCTTC
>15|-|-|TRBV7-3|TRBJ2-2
CASSFVPGENGELFF
TGTGCCAGCAGCTTTGTGCCAGGGGAAAACGGGGAGCTGTTTTTT
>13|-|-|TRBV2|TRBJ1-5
CASRGATNQPQHF
TGTGCCAGCCGAGGTGCGACCAATCAGCCCCAGCATTTT
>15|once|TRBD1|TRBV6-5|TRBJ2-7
CASSSRRQGAYEQYF
TGTGCCAGCAGCTCAAGACGACAGGGGGCGTACGAGCAGTACTTC
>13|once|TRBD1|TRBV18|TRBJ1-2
CASSPGTGGGYTF
TGTGCCAGCTCACCCGGGACAGGGGGCGGCTACACCTTC
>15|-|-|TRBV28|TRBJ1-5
CASSLRLEGNQPQHF
TGTGCCAGCAGTTTAAGGTTAGAGGGCAATCAGCCCCAGCATTTT
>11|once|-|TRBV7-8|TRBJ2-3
CASSLSDTQYF
TGTGCCAGCAGCTTAAGCGATACGCAGTATTTT
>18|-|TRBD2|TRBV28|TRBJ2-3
CASSLGLAGGTSTDTQYF
TGTGCCAGCAGTCTTGGACTAGCGGGAGGGACCAGCACAGATACGCAGTATTTT
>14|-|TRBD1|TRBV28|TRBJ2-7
CASSHLRTGTEQYF
TGTGCCAGCAGCCACCTCCGGACAGGGACCGAGCAGTACTTC
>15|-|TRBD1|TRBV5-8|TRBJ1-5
CASSQTGSFNQPQHF
TGCGCCAGCAGCCAGACAGGGTCCTTTAATCAGCCCCAGCATTTT
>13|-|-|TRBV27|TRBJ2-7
CASSLRRGYEQYF
TGTGCCAGCAGTTTGAGGAGGGGCTACGAGCAGTACTTC
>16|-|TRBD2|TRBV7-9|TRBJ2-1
CASSLSASGGWDEQFF
TGTGCCAGCAGCTTATCGGCTAGCGGGGGGTGGGATGAGCAGTTCTTC
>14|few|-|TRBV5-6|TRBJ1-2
CASSFWEANYGYTF
TGTGCCAGCAGCTTCTGGGAGGCTAACTATGGCTACACCTTC
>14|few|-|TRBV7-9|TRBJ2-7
CASSLPLEDYEQYF
TGTGCCAGCAGCTTACCCCTGGAGGACTACGAGCAGTACTTC
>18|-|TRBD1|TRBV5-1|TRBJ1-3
CANHPRGQGDFSGNTIYF
TGCGCCAACCACCCCCGGGGGCAGGGGGACTTTTCTGGAAACACCATATATTTT
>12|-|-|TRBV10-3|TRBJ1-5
CAISEADQPQHF
TGTGCCATCAGTGAGGCGGATCAGCCCCAGCATTTT
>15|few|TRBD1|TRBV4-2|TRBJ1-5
CASSQGTGFDQPQHF
TGTGCCAGCAGCCAAGGGACAGGGTTCGATCAGCCCCAGCATTTT
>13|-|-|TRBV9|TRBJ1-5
CASGDTSDQPQHF
TGTGCCAGCGGTGACACTTCTGATCAGCCCCAGCATTTT
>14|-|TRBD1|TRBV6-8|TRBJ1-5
CASSEASEGAGSHF
TGTGCCAGCAGTGAAGCGTCGGAGGGGGCCGGGTCGCATTTT
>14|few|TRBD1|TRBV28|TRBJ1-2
CASSRDRRFNGYTF
TGTGCCAGCAGCCGGGACAGGAGATTCAATGGCTACACCTTC
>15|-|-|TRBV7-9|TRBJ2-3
CASSPSGISTDTQYF
TGTGCCAGCAGCCCCAGCGGTATTAGCACAGATACGCAGTATTTT
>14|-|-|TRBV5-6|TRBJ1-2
CASSLWEGTYGYTF
TGTGCCAGCAGCTTGTGGGAGGGCACCTATGGCTACACCTTC
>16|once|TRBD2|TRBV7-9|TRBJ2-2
CASSPGTSVWTGELFF
TGTGCCAGCAGCCCCGGGACTAGCGTCTGGACCGGGGAGCTGTTTTTT
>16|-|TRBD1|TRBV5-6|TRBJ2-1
CASSLGQGATFNEQFF
TGTGCCAGCAGCTTGGGACAGGGGGCCACCTTTAATGAGCAGTTCTTC
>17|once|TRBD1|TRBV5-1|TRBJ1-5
CARRAPWSGGQGQPQHF
TGCGCCAGGCGCGCCCCTTGGTCAGGGGGCCAAGGTCAGCCCCAGCATTTT
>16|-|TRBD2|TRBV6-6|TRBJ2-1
CASSYDGLAGGFEQFF
TGTGCCAGCAGTTACGATGGACTAGCGGGGGGATTTGAGCAGTTCTTC
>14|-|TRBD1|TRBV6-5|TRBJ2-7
CASSPGQGFHEQYF
TGTGCCAGCAGTCCGGGACAGGGGTTCCACGAGCAGTACTTC
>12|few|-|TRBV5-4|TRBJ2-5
CASARGQETQYF
TGTGCCAGCGCCAGGGGCCAAGAGACCCAGTACTTC
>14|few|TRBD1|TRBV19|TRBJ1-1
CASSIDRGYTEAFF
TGTGCCAGTAGTATTGACAGGGGGTACACTGAAGCTTTCTTT
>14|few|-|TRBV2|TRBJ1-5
CASSVKGEGQPQHF
TGTGCCAGCAGTGTAAAGGGGGAGGGTCAGCCCCAGCATTTT
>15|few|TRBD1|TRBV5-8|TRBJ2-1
CASSEGQSSYNEQFF
TGTGCCAGCAGCGAGGGACAGAGCTCCTACAATGAGCAGTTCTTC
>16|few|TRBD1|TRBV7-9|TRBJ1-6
CASSPGDSRLSSPLHF
TGTGCCAGCAGCCCCGGGGACAGCCGACTCTCTTCACCCCTCCACTTT
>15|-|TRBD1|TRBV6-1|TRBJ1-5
CASSETGSFNQPQHF
TGTGCCAGCAGCGAGACAGGGTCGTTCAATCAGCCCCAGCATTTT
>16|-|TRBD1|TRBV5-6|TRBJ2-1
CASSPDGDSSYNEQFF
TGTGCCAGCAGCCCCGACGGGGACAGCTCCTACAATGAGCAGTTCTTC
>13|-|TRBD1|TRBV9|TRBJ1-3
CASSGTGGNTIYF
TGTGCCAGCAGCGGGACAGGGGGAAACACCATATATTTT
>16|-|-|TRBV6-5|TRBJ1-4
CASSYSQLGANEKLFF
TGTGCCAGCAGTTACTCCCAACTCGGGGCTAATGAAAAACTGTTTTTT
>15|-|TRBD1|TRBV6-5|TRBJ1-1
CASSYTTGGNTEAFF
TGTGCCAGCAGTTACACGACAGGGGGGAACACTGAAGCTTTCTTT
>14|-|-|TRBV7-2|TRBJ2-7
CASSSDWSLSEQYF
TGTGCCAGCAGCTCTGACTGGAGCCTTAGCGAGCAGTACTTC
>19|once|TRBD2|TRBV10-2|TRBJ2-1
CASSDGTSATSVAYNEQFF
TGCGCCAGCAGTGACGGGACTAGCGCCACATCAGTCGCCTACAATGAGCAGTTCTTC
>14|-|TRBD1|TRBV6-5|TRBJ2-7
CASSYSDRDHEQYF
TGTGCCAGCAGTTACTCCGACAGGGACCACGAGCAGTACTTC
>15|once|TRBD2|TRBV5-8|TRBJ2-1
CASSLGVTSRDEQFF
TGTGCCAGCAGCTTGGGGGTGACTAGCCGGGATGAGCAGTTCTTC
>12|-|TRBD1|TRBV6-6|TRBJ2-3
CASRIPGQWVYF
TGTGCCAGCAGGATTCCGGGACAGTGGGTGTATTTT
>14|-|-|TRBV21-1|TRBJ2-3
CASSKSQGPDTQYF
TGTGCCAGCAGCAAATCCCAGGGGCCAGATACGCAGTATTTT